The subject of this entry is one T cell receptor beta chain. V shed 2 bases and J shed 2 bases, with 12 bases lying between them. Germline V gene sequence: CDR1 LGHNA, CDR2 YNFKEQ. This CDR3 spans 15 amino acids. As processed by the authors: Counts of nucleated cells, estimated from reference gene primer amplification, were obtained. Assay used: immunoSEQ multiplex PCR; TCRdb lists only in-frame clones, some missing. From that table come the V and J calls and clone size; the DNA was used to work out D and trimming. The data contain some 31,000 clones, roughly 80% of them seen just once; the ten biggest clones take up approximately 3.4%. It was during active infection that Seattle patients were enrolled and then longitudinally followed. The data stem from a study of blood T cell repertoires in COVID-19. Turning to the study itself: Donors in the United States, Italy and Spain gave samples during acute or convalescent COVID-19. The analysed material was cDNA or gDNA that came from T cells, B-cell-depleted T cells, or PBMCs.

The sample comprised peripheral blood. The receptor was isolated from a man between 65 and 85 years old with COVID-19, enrolled during active disease. The chain links TRBV4-2 to TRBJ1-2; weak D call: TRBD1 (6 bases). The CDR3 DNA follows: TGTGCCAGCAGCCAATCGGGGGGCCTAAACTATGGCTACACCTTC. This encodes CASSQSGGLNYGYTF.